This TCR beta chain stems from a study of a mutant IDH1 vaccine in newly diagnosed glioma. Study context: Vaccination began 4-6 weeks post radiotherapy alone, or with temozolomide cycles. Receipt of radiotherapy, temozolomide, or both preceded the study, and most received both. Study-level results: It was just under 95% of patients that developed vaccine-induced immune responses.

The CDR3 is 14 amino acids. CDR1 and CDR2 from the germline V gene are LGHNA and YSLEER. Trimming took off 3 bases at V and 6 bases at J, with 13 bases between the two ends. Remarks on this clone: Its antigen is unknown.

Clones were sequenced by immunoSEQ multiplex PCR, and TCRdb holds only the in-frame ones, with some missing. The data hold 45,000 or so clones, with 65% to 90% observed a single time. Time point indicated: week 35, safety follow-up. The vaccine gave 300 ug of a 20-mer mutant IDH1 peptide subcutaneously per dose. All eight of the vaccinations patients received fell in weeks 1, 3, 5, 7, 11, 15, 19 and 23. The gene calls are TRBV4-3 and TRBJ2-3; no clear D. The clonotype was recovered from a woman aged 40 to 50 with glioma. Some clones in this sample may be carry-over from other donors' samples. Sequencing was performed on PBMCs, taken from a glioma patient whose treatment included an IDH1 peptide vaccine. CDR3 bases: TGCGCCAGCAGCCACCGACTGGCGTCGGATACGCAGTATTTT. Translated: CASSHRLASDTQYF.